The sequence of this T cell receptor (beta chain) was determined in a study of radiation and T cells in renal cell carcinoma. Generated by immunoSEQ multiplex PCR, the TCRdb table keeps only in-frame clones and is missing some. The sample lists roughly 140,000 clones, about 87% occurring once. The CDR3 totals 19 residues. Germline lookup yields CDR1 LNHDA and CDR2 SQIVND (reference sequence). V lost 10 bases and J lost 0; bases outside the gene matches: 16. As to time point: blood 2 weeks post-SBRT. Treatment of the sample: 15 Gy SBRT to primary tumor, nephrectomy 4 weeks later. This TCR derives from a woman aged 50 to 65 with renal cell carcinoma. The sequencing used blood, collected from a patient whose treatment included radiotherapy and nephrectomy. J is TRBJ2-1 and V is TRBV19, with 12 bases identical to TRBD2. The CDR3 sequence is CATKTTSGGLGSSYNEQFF. The DNA for the CDR3 is TGTGCCACCAAAACTACTAGCGGGGGGCTCGGGAGCTCCTACAATGAGCAGTTCTTC.